This T cell receptor (beta chain) was identified in a study of T-cell memory formation after mild COVID-19. This CDR3 has 13 amino acids. Germline V lookup: CDR1 MDHEN, CDR2 SYDVKM. V was pared by 2 bases and J by 8 bases, with 12 bases between. Each CDR3 protein gets one entry after TCRdb re-called the 5' RACE reads with MiXCR. The table shows some 54,000 distinct CDR3 sequences, with 8% to 10% occurring only once. This TCR came from a young man who had mild COVID-19 (a few samples of this study predate the infection). Cell type and time point are not known. The chain couples TRBV28 to TRBJ1-1; D is uncertain. Sequences were obtained from PBMCs or a T cell subset sorted from them (not recorded which). CDR3 protein: CASSLRPEAEAFF. The CDR3 region has the DNA TGTGCCAGCAGTTTAAGGCCCGAAGCCGAAGCTTTCTTT.